Each of the 23 T cell receptor beta chains below was sequenced from the same sample in a study of cytomegalovirus exposure and HLA in healthy donors. PCR employed 60 Vbeta and 13 Jbeta primers. TCRdb keeps only in-frame clones here, not all; method: immunoSEQ multiplex PCR. This repertoire shows 150,000 to 200,000 clones, 82% found once; its top ten account for 1.5%. Sequencing was carried out using PBMCs. The receptors were gathered from a man aged 40-49 years in good health and CMV-seronegative.

The genes are TRBV19 and TRBJ1-1; D possibly corresponds to TRBD1 (5 bases). The V end was cut by 10 bases, the J end by 4 bases, with 16 bases between. Germline V CDR1 and CDR2: LNHDA, SQIVND (reference sequence). The CDR3 is 13 amino acids. CDR3 nucleotide sequence: TGTGCCACCGTCGGGGCGGAGGGCACTGAAGCTTTCTTT. This translates into CATVGAEGTEAFF.

The J gene is TRBJ1-2, the V gene TRBV6-6; 7 bases agree with TRBD1. Germline CDR1 is MNHNY and CDR2 is SVGAGI (reference sequence). There are 13 residues in the CDR3. V shed 6 bases and J 4 bases; nucleotides not matched to a gene: 5. The CDR3 reads CASSPRQGYGYTF. The CDR3 DNA follows: TGTGCCAGCAGCCCCCGACAGGGCTATGGCTACACCTTC.

J is TRBJ2-1 and V is TRBV5-1; tentatively, D is TRBD2 (6 bases). The CDR3 sequence is 16 residues long. Trimming took 4 bases from V and 10 from J, leaving 24 bases between them. Germline-derived CDR1 and CDR2 are SGHRS and YFSETQ. The CDR3 coding sequence is TGCGCCAGCAGCACTGGTCTAGCGACTGGCGTTGAGGAGCAGTTCTTC. Translated, it gives CASSTGLATGVEEQFF.

The chain uses TRBV7-2 and TRBJ2-1; 8 positions agree with TRBD2. Looked up from germline, CDR1 is SGHTA and CDR2 is FQGNSA. With 1 base clipped from V and 3 bases from J, the junction kept 11 bases outside the gene matches. CDR3 size: 18 residues. As DNA, the CDR3 is TGTGCCAGCAGCTTAGGTCTTTGGGGCGGGGGGTTCTACAATGAGCAGTTCTTC. Translating gives CASSLGLWGGGFYNEQFF.

This chain connects TRBV5-6 to TRBJ1-5; 7 bases are a match to TRBD1. CDR1 is SGHDT and CDR2 is YYEEEE in the germline V gene. Germline trimming cut 0 bases from V and 6 bases from J; bases unmatched to any gene: 6. The CDR3 is 15 residues long. The CDR3 coding sequence is TGTGCCAGCAGCTTGGGGCAGGGGGTCGGTCAGCCCCAGCATTTT. Its translation: CASSLGQGVGQPQHF.

The chain carries TRBV7-2 and TRBJ2-7; D possibly corresponds to TRBD2 (6 bases). From germline, CDR1 is SGHTA and CDR2 FQGNSA. This CDR3 comprises 14 residues. V dropped 1 base and J dropped 5 bases, with 12 bases sitting between them. This CDR3 is CASSLVRDLDEQYF. CDR3 bases: TGTGCCAGCAGCTTAGTTCGGGACTTGGACGAGCAGTACTTC.

This rearrangement joins TRBV19 to TRBJ1-5; a weak D match, TRBD1 (6 bases). The V gene's germline CDR1 is LNHDA and CDR2 SQIVND (reference sequence). V was trimmed by 8 bases and J by 6 bases, leaving 14 bases between them. The CDR3 runs to 13 residues. The CDR3 DNA is TGTGCCAGTGTACAGGGTTGGGGTCAGCCCCAGCATTTT. It is translated as CASVQGWGQPQHF.

This sequence joins TRBV2 and TRBJ1-1, with 7 nucleotides matching TRBD1. Unmatched junction bases numbered 12, after V lost 8 bases and J lost 6 bases. CDR1 and CDR2 (germline): SNHLY, FYNNEI. CDR3 size: 14 residues. CDR3 DNA sequence: TGTGCCAGCGATCACGACAGGGTTCGCCCTGAAGCTTTCTTT. Translated: CASDHDRVRPEAFF.

In the case of this clone: This sample includes further DNA sequences coding for the same CDR3. The CDR3 spells CAWTDPGHRKYGYTF. The CDR3 nucleotides are TGTGCCTGGACAGATCCGGGACATAGAAAGTATGGCTACACCTTC. V gene TRBV30 combines with J gene TRBJ1-2; maybe TRBD1 (6 bases). This CDR3 spans 15 amino acids. The germline V gene encodes CDR1 GTSNPN and CDR2 SVGIG (reference sequence). Trimming shortened V by 4 bases and J by 5 bases, and 20 bases separated the two germline ends.

The CDR3 region has the DNA TGTGCCAGCACCAAAGCGGGAGGGCCTAGCACAGATACGCAGTATTTT. Its translation: CASTKAGGPSTDTQYF. The J gene is TRBJ2-3, the V gene TRBV28; 10 nucleotides match TRBD2. This CDR3 is 16 amino acids long. V trimming: 7 bases; J trimming: 0 bases; junction bases outside the gene matches: 7. Germline CDR1 and CDR2: MDHEN and SYDVKM.

In DNA, the CDR3 is TGTGCCAGTAGTATACAGGTTACCCTCTATGGCTACACCTTC. Its protein is CASSIQVTLYGYTF. The J gene is TRBJ1-2, the V gene TRBV19; D is ambiguous. The CDR3 covers 14 residues. V lost 2 bases and J 4 bases, leaving 11 bases between the germline ends. The germline V gene has CDR1 LNHDA and CDR2 SQIVND (reference sequence).

This chain links TRBV4-3 with TRBJ2-7, with 7 bases aligning to TRBD1. V was pared by 4 bases and J by 5 bases, with 5 bases of the junction left unmatched. This CDR3 has 13 residues. The V gene's germline CDR1 is LGHNA and CDR2 YSLEER. The CDR3 protein is CASSLTGLNEQYF. The CDR3 DNA reads TGCGCCAGCAGCCTGACAGGGCTCAACGAGCAGTACTTC.

This clone was observed once. The gene calls are TRBV4-2 and TRBJ2-3; 7 positions agree with TRBD2. Germline lookup yields CDR1 LGHNA and CDR2 YNFKEQ. Trimming cost V 1 base and J 8 bases; bases outside gene matches: 9. The length of the CDR3 is 15 residues. DNA for the CDR3: TGTGCCAGCAGCCAAGTCGGGGGGAGAGGAGGTACGCAGTATTTT. Translation: CASSQVGGRGGTQYF.

This sequence joins TRBV29-1 and TRBJ2-5, with TRBD2 identical over 11 bases. Germline-derived CDR1 and CDR2 are SQVTM and ANQGSEA. CDR3 length equals 15 residues. J lost 6 bases, V lost 6 bases, and 12 bases had no gene match. The CDR3 loop reads CSVVLAGGRLQTQYF. CDR3 sequence (DNA): TGCAGCGTGGTTTTAGCGGGGGGGCGTCTCCAGACCCAGTACTTC.

V usage is TRBV18 and J usage is TRBJ1-6, with D maybe TRBD1 (5 bases). Trimming took 8 bases from V and 10 from J, leaving 18 bases between them. In germline, CDR1 is KGHSH, CDR2 LQKENI. The CDR3 totals 14 residues. The CDR3 here is CASTTDREGSPLHF. DNA for the CDR3: TGTGCCAGCACAACCGACCGGGAGGGGTCACCCCTCCACTTT.

The chain is built from TRBV30 and TRBJ2-3; 7 nucleotides match TRBD2. The CDR3 runs to 16 residues. Germline values: CDR1 GTSNPN, CDR2 SVGIG (reference sequence). With 0 bases clipped from V and 1 base from J, the junction kept 7 bases outside the gene matches. This CDR3 reads CAWSVFSGWGTDTQYF. In DNA, the CDR3 is TGTGCCTGGAGTGTCTTTAGCGGGTGGGGCACAGATACGCAGTATTTT.

V gene TRBV5-1 combines with J gene TRBJ2-7; 7 bases fit TRBD1. Germline loops: CDR1 SGHRS, CDR2 YFSETQ. This CDR3 region has 14 residues. V shed 4 bases, J shed 0 bases, and the junction held 4 bases outside the gene matches. The CDR3 spells CASSQTGDSYEQYF. In nucleotides, the CDR3 is TGCGCCAGCAGCCAAACAGGGGACTCCTACGAGCAGTACTTC.

The chain links TRBV6-5 to TRBJ2-3, with TRBD1 identical over 8 bases. This CDR3 is 15 amino acids long. V gave up 6 bases and J gave up 0 bases; unmatched junction bases: 5. Per germline, CDR1 MNHEY and CDR2 SVGAGI. CDR3 sequence reads: CASRRDRRSTDTQYF. DNA of the CDR3: TGTGCCAGCAGGCGGGACAGGCGTAGCACAGATACGCAGTATTTT.

The rearrangement uses TRBV28 and TRBJ2-2; D uncertain. V lost 1 base to trimming and J lost 2 bases, with 8 bases between them. The V gene's germline CDR1 is MDHEN and CDR2 SYDVKM. The CDR3 runs 15 residues. CDR3 nucleotides: TGTGCCAGCAGTTTATACAGAGCCAACACCGGGGAGCTGTTTTTT. This gives the protein CASSLYRANTGELFF. The whole variable domain, remainder taken from reference TRBV28 and TRBJ2-2, is DVKVTQSSRYLVKRTGEKVFLECVQDMDHENMFWYRQDPGLGLRLIYFSYDVKMKEKGDIPEGYSVSREKKERFSLILESASTNQTSMYLCASSLYRANTGELFFGEGSRLTVL.

The chain carries TRBV7-3 and TRBJ1-1, with D possibly TRBD1 on 6 matching bases. Germline-derived CDR1 and CDR2 are SGHTA and FQGTGA. Trimming took 4 bases from V and 0 from J, leaving 9 bases between them. The CDR3 is 14 amino acids. The DNA for the CDR3 is TGTGCCAGCAGCTCCGGACAGCTGAACACTGAAGCTTTCTTT. Protein sequence: CASSSGQLNTEAFF. Supplemented by reference TRBV7-3 and TRBJ1-1, the full variable domain reads GAGVSQTPSNKVTEKGKYVELRCDPISGHTALYWYRQSLGQGPEFLIYFQGTGAADDSGLPNDRFFAVRPEGSVSTLKIQRTERGDSAVYLCASSSGQLNTEAFFGQGTRLTVV.

The V and J genes are TRBV28 and TRBJ1-1, with D perhaps matching TRBD1 (6 bases). The germline V and J ends were trimmed by 2 bases and 11 bases, with 18 bases remaining between them. CDR1 MDHEN and CDR2 SYDVKM come from the germline V gene. There are 14 residues in the CDR3. CDR3 amino acids: CASSLRSPAGVAFF. As DNA, the CDR3 is TGTGCCAGCAGTTTAAGGTCCCCGGCAGGGGTGGCTTTCTTT.

The CDR3 is CASSSITGGSEKLFF. The CDR3 DNA is TGTGCCAGCAGTTCAATCACAGGGGGCAGTGAAAAACTGTTTTTT. The chain carries TRBV6-6 and TRBJ1-4, with TRBD1 identical over 9 bases. Trimming cost V 4 bases and J 7 bases; bases outside gene matches: 7. CDR1 and CDR2 from the germline V gene are MNHNY and SVGAGI (reference sequence). CDR3 size: 15 residues.

V usage is TRBV7-9 and J usage is TRBJ1-4, with a weak D call TRBD1 (6 bases). V lost 5 bases and J 8 bases, leaving 15 bases between the germline ends. CDR3 length: 14 amino acids. Germline CDR1 is SEHNR and CDR2 is FQNEAQ (reference sequence). Here the CDR3 DNA reads TGTGCCAGCAGCGTACGAACAGGGAGCGAAAAACTGTTTTTT. It specifies CASSVRTGSEKLFF.